This entry lists 25 T cell receptor beta chains sequenced from one sample in a study of CD8 T cells in ankylosing spondylitis. TCRdb independently ran MiXCR on the 5' RACE reads; one entry per CDR3 protein. This table has around 250,000 distinct CDR3 sequences, roughly a third appearing once. Sequenced: blood, either unsorted or a sorted T cell fraction (not recorded which). Receptor source: a male donor with ankylosing spondylitis or in good health (not recorded which).

In its sample, this clonotype was seen once. The rearrangement joins TRBV7-9 to TRBJ2-3; D is possibly TRBD2 (6 bases). Trimming stripped 4 bases from V and 6 bases from J, with 20 bases between. There are 16 residues in the CDR3. Germline CDR1 and CDR2: SEHNR and FQNEAQ (reference sequence). The CDR3 sequence: CASSSERGSAGDTQYF. The CDR3 DNA sequence: TGTGCCAGCAGCTCGGAACGGGGTAGCGCGGGGGATACGCAGTATTTT.

This clonotype was counted between two and nine times. J is TRBJ2-5 and V is TRBV20-1; 10 bases match TRBD2. Per the germline V gene, CDR1 is DFQATT and CDR2 is SNEGSKA (reference sequence). With 0 bases clipped from V and 5 bases from J, the junction kept 9 bases outside the gene matches. The CDR3 has 16 residues. The CDR3 sequence: CSARDWAAGGMETQYF. The CDR3 DNA follows: TGCAGTGCTAGAGATTGGGCAGCGGGGGGGATGGAGACCCAGTACTTC.

This clonotype has a handful of counts. The rearrangement links TRBV9 to TRBJ2-1; no clear D gene. Germline values: CDR1 SGDLS, CDR2 YYNGEE. The CDR3 has 16 amino acids. The V and J ends lost 3 bases and 1 base respectively, with 14 bases between them. DNA for the CDR3: TGTGCCAGCAGCGACGAAAGGGCAAAGTCCTACAATGAGCAGTTCTTC. It yields the protein CASSDERAKSYNEQFF.

The chain recombines TRBV7-2 with TRBJ2-1, with a possible D match to TRBD2 (5 bases). Per germline, CDR1 SGHTA and CDR2 FQGNSA. This CDR3 has 14 amino acids. Trimming took off 3 bases at V and 8 bases at J, with 14 bases between the two ends. The CDR3 region is CASSLRRGSDEQFF. CDR3 nucleotides: TGTGCCAGCAGCTTGCGTCGGGGAAGCGATGAGCAGTTCTTC.

The chain has TRBV5-5 and TRBJ1-2; TRBD1 is a possible D gene (6 bases). The V gene lost 4 bases and the J gene lost 6 bases, with 13 bases spanning the gap. The CDR3 loop spans 13 amino acids. In germline, CDR1 is SGHKS, CDR2 YYEKEE (reference sequence). Here the CDR3 DNA reads TGTGCCAGCAGCCTCCTAGGGGGACATGGCTACACCTTC. Translating gives CASSLLGGHGYTF.

In its sample, this clonotype was seen a few times. This chain joins TRBV29-1 and TRBJ2-2; D might be TRBD2 (5 bases). Per germline, CDR1 SQVTM and CDR2 ANQGSEA. This CDR3 region has 12 residues. Trimming removed 7 bases from V and 7 bases from J, with 13 bases in between. CDR3 amino acids: CSAGSGDGELFF. The CDR3 region has the DNA TGCAGCGCCGGGTCCGGGGACGGGGAGCTGTTTTTT.

V usage is TRBV10-3 and J usage is TRBJ2-5; D ambiguous. This CDR3 spans 13 amino acids. Trimming left V 7 bases short and J 2 bases short, with 11 bases between. The germline V gene has CDR1 ENHRY and CDR2 SYGVKD. The CDR3 spells CAITRSAQETQYF. The DNA for the CDR3 is TGTGCCATCACAAGGTCTGCTCAAGAGACCCAGTACTTC.

V gene TRBV29-1 combines with J gene TRBJ1-2; 8 positions agree with TRBD1. Germline-derived CDR1 and CDR2 are SQVTM and ANQGSEA. The CDR3 length is 15 residues. V lost 4 bases to trimming and J lost 5 bases; unmatched junction nucleotides: 12. CDR3 sequence (DNA): TGCAGCGTTGGCCAGCCCCGACAGGGGCGATATGGCTACACCTTC. Encoded protein: CSVGQPRQGRYGYTF.

This clonotype was picked up a small number of times. V usage is TRBV27 and J usage is TRBJ2-1; D not certain. This CDR3 spans 12 amino acids. The germline V gene encodes CDR1 MNHEY and CDR2 SMNVEV (reference sequence). Trimming took off 6 bases at V and 12 bases at J, with 15 bases between the two ends. CDR3: CASSSGSMGQFF. The CDR3 DNA reads TGTGCCAGCAGCTCCGGGTCGATGGGGCAGTTCTTC.

There are a few counts of this clonotype. The CDR3 nucleotides are TGTGCCAGCTCCCCAAACCAGGGGGGGGATGAGCAGTTCTTC. Its protein product is CASSPNQGGDEQFF. V gene TRBV6-1 combines with J gene TRBJ2-1; D may match TRBD1 or TRBD2 (7 bases each). The CDR3 has 14 residues. Germline CDR1 MNHNS, CDR2 SASEGT. V lost 8 bases and J 8 bases, leaving 19 bases between the germline ends.

The gene calls are TRBV28 and TRBJ2-5; either TRBD1 or TRBD2 may fit D (5 bases each). V lost 4 bases to trimming and J lost 1 base, with 16 bases between them. CDR1 and CDR2 (germline): MDHEN, SYDVKM. This CDR3 has 16 amino acids. The CDR3 reads CASSSPTPGRQETQYF. The CDR3 nucleotides read TGTGCCAGCAGTTCGCCTACCCCGGGACGCCAAGAGACCCAGTACTTC. Full variable domain (missing parts from reference TRBV28 and TRBJ2-5): DVKVTQSSRYLVKRTGEKVFLECVQDMDHENMFWYRQDPGLGLRLIYFSYDVKMKEKGDIPEGYSVSREKKERFSLILESASTNQTSMYLCASSSPTPGRQETQYFGPGTRLLVL.

The V gene is TRBV12-3 or TRBV12-4, the J gene TRBJ2-3; 11 bases match TRBD2. CDR3 size: 14 residues. V was clipped by 6 bases and J by 14 bases; unmatched bases: 13. The CDR3 nucleotides are TGTGCCAGCAGCCCCGGTAGCGGGGGGGCCAGGCGGTATTTT. Its translation is CASSPGSGGARRYF.

This chain links TRBV29-1 with TRBJ2-5; D is possibly TRBD1 or TRBD2 (5 bases each). V lost 4 bases and J 1 base, leaving 19 bases between the germline ends. The germline gives CDR1 SQVTM, CDR2 ANQGSEA. CDR3 size: 16 residues. CDR3: CSVGTGTPNGQETQYF. DNA for the CDR3: TGCAGCGTTGGTACCGGGACCCCAAACGGCCAAGAGACCCAGTACTTC.

This clonotype came up a few times. The genes are TRBV15 and TRBJ2-5; 7 nucleotides line up with TRBD2. V dropped 0 bases and J dropped 3; count of bases not matched to a gene: 4. CDR1 LNHNV and CDR2 YYDKDF come from the germline V gene (reference sequence). The CDR3 has 15 amino acids. The CDR3 reads CATSRDSSGEETQYF. CDR3 bases: TGTGCCACCAGCAGAGATTCTAGCGGAGAAGAGACCCAGTACTTC.

This chain links TRBV10-2 with TRBJ1-2, with D perhaps TRBD1 (5 bases). V was shortened by 2 bases and J by 7 bases, with 11 bases between the two germline ends. The CDR3 has 13 residues. CDR1 and CDR2 (germline): WSHSY, SAAADI. This CDR3 is CASSERRDRGYTF. The CDR3 region has the DNA TGCGCCAGCAGTGAGAGGCGGGACCGTGGCTACACCTTC.

V gene TRBV20-1 combines with J gene TRBJ2-7, with TRBD1 matching 8 bases. The CDR3 has 11 residues. Unmatched junction bases numbered 1, after V lost 7 bases and J lost 2 bases. The germline V gene has CDR1 DFQATT and CDR2 SNEGSKA (reference sequence). For the CDR3, the DNA is TGCAGTGGGACAGGGACCTACGAGCAGTACTTC. This gives the protein CSGTGTYEQYF.

Only a few counts were recorded for this clonotype. The rearrangement uses TRBV6-1 and TRBJ2-3, with TRBD1 matching over 8 bases. The V and J ends lost 5 bases and 2 bases, in that order; junction bases with no gene match: 6. The length of the CDR3 is 15 residues. The germline V gene has CDR1 MNHNS and CDR2 SASEGT. The CDR3 protein is CASSPRDRYTDTQYF. Here the CDR3 DNA reads TGTGCCAGCAGTCCCCGGGACAGGTACACAGATACGCAGTATTTT.

The sample holds a few counts of this clonotype. J is TRBJ2-1 and V is TRBV6-5; D is possibly TRBD2 (5 bases). CDR3 size: 17 residues. The germline gives CDR1 MNHEY, CDR2 SVGAGI. The V gene lost 2 bases and the J gene lost 0 bases, with 14 bases spanning the gap. DNA for the CDR3: TGTGCCAGCAGTTACGGACTTTCACGTAGCTCCTACAATGAGCAGTTCTTC. Amino acids: CASSYGLSRSSYNEQFF.

The chain combines TRBV27 with TRBJ2-2, with 10 bases fitting TRBD1. J was trimmed by 4 bases and V by 6 bases; bases with no gene match: 2. There are 14 residues in the CDR3. Germline V gene lookup returns CDR1 MNHEY and CDR2 SMNVEV (reference sequence). CDR3 DNA sequence: TGTGCCAGCAGGACAGGGGGCGTCACCGGGGAGCTGTTTTTT. This codes for CASRTGGVTGELFF.

The chain has TRBV12-3 or TRBV12-4 and TRBJ2-5; D not certain. The CDR3 totals 14 residues. Trimming shortened V by 6 bases and J by 2 bases, and 13 bases separated the two germline ends. As DNA, the CDR3 is TGTGCCAGCAGGTCCGGACCGACACAAGAGACCCAGTACTTC. This sequence encodes CASRSGPTQETQYF.

The chain recombines TRBV18 with TRBJ1-4; D not certain. Deletions cut 6 bases from V and 0 bases from J, with 14 bases between. Germline V gives CDR1 KGHSH, CDR2 LQKENI. This CDR3 is 16 amino acids long. The CDR3 here is CASSPLDRATNEKLFF. In DNA, the CDR3 is TGTGCCAGCTCCCCGTTGGACCGAGCAACTAATGAAAAACTGTTTTTT.

The CDR3: CASSQDERGSNQYF. The CDR3 bases are TGCGCCAGCAGCCAAGATGAGCGGGGGTCGAACCAGTACTTC. The J gene is TRBJ2-7, the V gene TRBV4-1; 8 bases fit TRBD2. V was pared by 0 bases and J by 10 bases, with 8 bases of the junction left unmatched. The germline gives CDR1 MGHRA, CDR2 YSYEKL. CDR3 length equals 14 residues.

V gene TRBV12-3 or TRBV12-4 combines with J gene TRBJ1-2, with D perhaps TRBD1 (6 bases). CDR3 length: 14 residues. Trimming took off 3 bases at V and 7 bases at J, with 15 bases between the two ends. The CDR3: CASSFFQGSGGYTF. CDR3 nucleotide sequence: TGTGCCAGCAGTTTCTTCCAGGGGAGTGGTGGCTACACCTTC.

The gene calls are TRBV12-3 or TRBV12-4 and TRBJ2-5; TRBD2 matches 11 bases. V lost 3 bases and J lost 5; bases outside the gene matches: 11. The CDR3 contains 17 residues. The CDR3 region has the DNA TGTGCCAGCAGTTTCGGGAGACTAGCGGGGTCCGTCGAGACCCAGTACTTC. This sequence encodes CASSFGRLAGSVETQYF.

This clonotype was seen only a few times. The chain recombines TRBV5-6 with TRBJ2-5, with D hard to call. CDR1 is SGHDT, CDR2 YYEEEE, per germline. This CDR3 region has 12 residues. V gave up 6 bases and J gave up 2 bases, with 8 bases separating them. The CDR3 loop reads CASTRTQETQYF. CDR3 coding DNA: TGTGCCAGCACCCGGACGCAAGAGACCCAGTACTTC.